This TCR beta chain is drawn from a study of cytotoxic CD8 clonotypes in ibrutinib-treated CLL. V was shortened by 5 bases and J by 3 bases, with 10 bases between the two germline ends. Germline-derived CDR1 and CDR2 are MDHEN and SYDVKM. The CDR3 loop spans 14 amino acids. As to this clone: The antigen is not known.

General study findings and limits: Public clonotypes proved infrequent, and on treatment they shrank or remained steady.

Clones were sequenced by immunoSEQ multiplex PCR, and TCRdb holds only the in-frame ones, with some missing. Of more than 200,000 clones in the sample, roughly 70% are singletons; the top ten hold approximately 15%. The sample was PBMCs, taken after 24 months of ibrutinib treatment. The V call is TRBV28, the J call TRBJ1-4; D is undetermined. The sequence came from a human donor with chronic lymphocytic leukemia. The CDR3 region is CASSMGGSNEKLFF. As DNA, the CDR3 is TGTGCCAGCAGTATGGGAGGGTCTAATGAAAAACTGTTTTTT.